Each of the 2 T cell receptor beta chains below was sequenced from the same sample in a study of T cells expressing NK-cell markers. TCRdb reanalyzed the 5' RACE reads and collapses them to one entry per CDR3 protein, without DNA. The sample spans fewer than 400,000 distinct CDR3 sequences; the ten largest clones claim around 11%. Sequencing input: blood T cells: a sorted CD56 or NKG2C T cell subset, CD4+ or CD8+ T cells, or bulk PBMC T cells (not recorded which). The receptors were gathered from a woman aged 45-60 years in good health.

The rearrangement links TRBV5-1 to TRBJ2-3; checking the TCRdb D call of TRBD2 is not possible without DNA. Germline CDR1 and CDR2: SGHRS and YFSETQ. The CDR3 has 17 amino acids. This CDR3 is CASSLMGTSPPVDTQYF.

The chain employs TRBV24-1 and TRBJ2-3; the TCRdb D gene call, TRBD1, has no DNA to confirm it. Germline CDR1 and CDR2: KGHDR and SFDVKD. This CDR3 spans 16 amino acids. The CDR3 sequence is CATSDPGTLGADTQYF.